Following are 3 T cell receptor beta chains from one sample sequenced in a study of blood T cell repertoires in COVID-19 (dated by TCRdb to between 2020 and 2021). Receptor amplification or capture employed the immunoSEQ multiplex PCR assay. Here the immuneACCESS table is served through TCRdb, limited to in-frame sequences with V and J called. Missing clones are a known gap in these copies; in checked studies unresolved V genes cover under half, and the rest lacks a known reason. This sample lists 70,000 or so clones; around 87% were detected once. Approximately 10% of the sample is taken by the ten largest. The sequenced sample was peripheral blood. These receptor sequences come from a woman aged 18-29 years with acute or convalescent COVID-19.

DNA of the CDR3: TGTGCCACCAGCAGAGATAAAGTCGGGGGGGAGCAGTTCTTC. Its protein is CATSRDKVGGEQFF. The chain combines TRBV15 with TRBJ2-1, with 7 bases aligning to TRBD2. After removal of 0 bases from V and 10 bases from J, the junction contained 6 bases not matched to a gene. Germline V gene data show CDR1 as LNHNV and CDR2 as YYDKDF (reference sequence). This CDR3 is built from 14 residues.

The J gene is TRBJ2-3, the V gene TRBV2, with TRBD1 matching 8 bases. Per the germline V gene, CDR1 is SNHLY and CDR2 is FYNNEI. The ends lost 5 bases at V and 2 bases at J; junction bases unmatched: 6. CDR3 length: 15 amino acids. CDR3 DNA: TGTGCCAGCAGTCGACAGGGGCCCCCCACAGATACGCAGTATTTT. This translates into CASSRQGPPTDTQYF. Looking up the rest from reference TRBV2 and TRBJ2-3 gives the full variable domain: EPEVTQTPSHQVTQMGQEVILRCVPISNHLYFYWYRQILGQKVEFLVSFYNNEISEKSEIFDDQFSVERPDGSNFTLKIRSTKLEDSAMYFCASSRQGPPTDTQYFGPGTRLTVL.

This chain links TRBV21-1 with TRBJ2-7; no check of the table's D call, TRBD1, against the DNA was made. TRBV21-1 is assigned pseudogene status. The CDR3 runs to 19 residues. CDR3 sequence: CASSIPLDRGLHRLYEQYF. DNA of the CDR3: TGTGCCAGCAGCATCCCCCTGGACAGGGGCCTCCATCGCCTCTACGAGCAGTACTTC.